This TCR beta chain was recovered during a study of shared clonotypes between healthy human individuals. Only in-frame clones appear in the TCRdb table, and some are missing; sequencing was by immunoSEQ multiplex PCR. The sample carries around 2.1 million clones, approximately 94% recorded once. A few counts support this clone. This CDR3 has 17 residues. The germline CDR1 and CDR2 sequences are SGHDT and YYEEEE. Trimming took 5 bases from V and 1 from J; bases not matched to a gene: 12. The chain joins TRBV5-6 to TRBJ1-5, with 7 positions matching TRBD1. Sequences were obtained from naive CD4+ T cells sorted from blood. Subset: CD45RA+ positively selected. This clonotype originated in a man younger than 35 in good health. The CDR3 DNA reads TGTGCCAGCAGTTTGACGGCAGGGGGTCCCAGCAATCAGCCCCAGCATTTT. Its translation: CASSLTAGGPSNQPQHF.